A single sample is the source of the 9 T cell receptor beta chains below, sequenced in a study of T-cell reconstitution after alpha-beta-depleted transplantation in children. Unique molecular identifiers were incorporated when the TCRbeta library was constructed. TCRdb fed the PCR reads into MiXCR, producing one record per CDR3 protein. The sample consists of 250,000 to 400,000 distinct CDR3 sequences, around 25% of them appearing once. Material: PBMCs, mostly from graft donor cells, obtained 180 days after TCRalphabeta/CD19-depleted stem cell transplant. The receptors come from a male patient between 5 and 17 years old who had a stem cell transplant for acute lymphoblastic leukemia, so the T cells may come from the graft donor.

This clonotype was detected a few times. This chain's CDR3 is CASSLDPDEQYF. CDR3 nucleotides: TGTGCCAGCAGCTTAGATCCGGACGAGCAGTACTTC. The chain recombines TRBV11-2 with TRBJ2-7; D remains ambiguous. Germline V gives CDR1 SGHAT, CDR2 FQNNGV. The V gene lost 0 bases and the J gene lost 5 bases, with 5 bases spanning the gap. This CDR3 is built from 12 residues.

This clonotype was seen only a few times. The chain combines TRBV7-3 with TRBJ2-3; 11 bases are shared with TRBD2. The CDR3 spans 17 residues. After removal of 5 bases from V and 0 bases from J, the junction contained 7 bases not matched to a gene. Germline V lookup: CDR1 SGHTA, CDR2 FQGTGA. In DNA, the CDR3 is TGTGCCAGCAGCACGGGACTAGCGGAACCTAGCACAGATACGCAGTATTTT. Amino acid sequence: CASSTGLAEPSTDTQYF.

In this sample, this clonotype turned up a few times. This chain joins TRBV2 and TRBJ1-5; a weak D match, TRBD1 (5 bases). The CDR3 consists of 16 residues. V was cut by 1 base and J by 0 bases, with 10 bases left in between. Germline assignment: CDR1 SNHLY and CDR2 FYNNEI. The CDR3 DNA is TGTGCCAGCAGTGAAGAAGGGGCGGGTAGCAATCAGCCCCAGCATTTT. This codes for CASSEEGAGSNQPQHF.

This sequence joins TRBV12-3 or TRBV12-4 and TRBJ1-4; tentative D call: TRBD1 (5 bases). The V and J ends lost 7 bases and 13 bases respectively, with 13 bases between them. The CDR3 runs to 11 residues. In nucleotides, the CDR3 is TGTGCCAGCACTATGGGGGGGACACTGTTTTTT. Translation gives CASTMGGTLFF.

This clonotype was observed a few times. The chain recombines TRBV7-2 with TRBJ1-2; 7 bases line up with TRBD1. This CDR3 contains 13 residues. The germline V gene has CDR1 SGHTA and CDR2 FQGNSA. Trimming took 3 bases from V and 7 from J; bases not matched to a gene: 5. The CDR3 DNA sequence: TGTGCCAGCAGCTTGACAGGGAGCGGTGGCTACACCTTC. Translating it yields CASSLTGSGGYTF.

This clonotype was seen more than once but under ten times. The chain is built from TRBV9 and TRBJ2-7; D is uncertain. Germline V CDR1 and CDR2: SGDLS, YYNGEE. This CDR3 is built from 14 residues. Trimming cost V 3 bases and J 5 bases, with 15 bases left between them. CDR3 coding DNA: TGTGCCAGCAGCGAGTCTCCCCTTTACCACGAGCAGTACTTC. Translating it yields CASSESPLYHEQYF.

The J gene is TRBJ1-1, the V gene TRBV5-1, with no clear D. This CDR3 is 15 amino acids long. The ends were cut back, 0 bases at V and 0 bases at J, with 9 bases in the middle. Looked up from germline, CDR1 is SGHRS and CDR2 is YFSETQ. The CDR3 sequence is CASSLAGGVNTEAFF. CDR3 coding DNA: TGCGCCAGCAGCTTGGCGGGCGGGGTGAACACTGAAGCTTTCTTT.

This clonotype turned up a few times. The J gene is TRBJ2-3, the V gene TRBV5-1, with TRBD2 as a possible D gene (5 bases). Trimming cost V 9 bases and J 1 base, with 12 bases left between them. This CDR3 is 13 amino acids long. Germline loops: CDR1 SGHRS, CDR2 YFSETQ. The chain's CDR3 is CATGLDRTDTQYF. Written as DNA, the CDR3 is TGCGCCACCGGACTCGACCGCACAGATACGCAGTATTTT.

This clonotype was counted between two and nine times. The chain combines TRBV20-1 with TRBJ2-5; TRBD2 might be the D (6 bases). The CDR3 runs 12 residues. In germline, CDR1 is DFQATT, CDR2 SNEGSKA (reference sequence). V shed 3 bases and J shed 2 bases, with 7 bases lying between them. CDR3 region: CSASAGQETQYF. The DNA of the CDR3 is TGCAGTGCTAGTGCGGGGCAAGAGACCCAGTACTTC.